This T cell receptor beta chain was sequenced for a study of blood T cell repertoires in COVID-19. Whole-study context: Material from acute and convalescent COVID-19 was sourced from the United States, Italy and Spain. T cells, B-cell-depleted T cells, or PBMCs provided the cDNA or gDNA that served as material.

Under the authors' procedure: Reference gene primer amplification in the assay estimated nucleated cell counts. Only in-frame clones appear in the TCRdb table, and some are missing; sequencing was by immunoSEQ multiplex PCR. Clone size and V and J calls were adopted from that table, with D and trimming inferred from the DNA. The sample shows around 53,000 clones, 77% of them seen only once. The receptor's source is a man aged 65 to 85 with active or convalescent COVID-19. Sequenced sample: peripheral blood.

The CDR3 here is CASSVGLAGDEQFF. In nucleotides, the CDR3 is TGTGCCAGCAGCGTCGGACTAGCGGGAGATGAGCAGTTCTTC. The rearrangement links TRBV6-5 to TRBJ2-1; 13 nucleotides match TRBD2. Germline values: CDR1 MNHEY, CDR2 SVGAGI. V lost 6 bases, J lost 8 bases, and 4 bases stayed unmatched. CDR3 length equals 14 residues.